Listed below are T cell receptor beta chains from one sample, sequenced in a study of cytomegalovirus exposure and HLA in healthy donors. Clones were read by immunoSEQ multiplex PCR, and TCRdb kept only the in-frame ones, dropping some. The data contain about 120,000 clones, roughly three quarters of them singletons. The sample comprised PBMCs. The receptors come from a woman between 18 and 30 years old in good health and CMV-seronegative. CDR3s leave out the opening cysteine and the closing phenylalanine or tryptophan.

TRBV6-6	TRBJ2-2	ASSYLLNTGELF
TRBV28	TRBJ2-7	ASSWTSGGLSSYEQY
TRBV4-1	TRBJ1-2	ASSPLGTADYGYT
TRBV10-3	TRBJ1-3	AISGQAEGSGNTIY
TRBV5-5	TRBJ1-1	ASSLYWVGSNTEAF
TRBV9	TRBJ1-3	ASSVDSGRNGNTIY
TRBV28	TRBJ2-1	ASSSGTGANEQF
TRBV5-8	TRBJ2-5	ASRTTGRREETQY
TRBV7-9	TRBJ2-1	ASSRTDYNEQF
TRBV5-1	TRBJ2-7	ASSLAGGGAVHEQY
TRBV4-2	TRBJ2-3	ASSQGSKGPDTQY
TRBV18	TRBJ1-2	ASSPGGAGFFDGYT
TRBV2	TRBJ1-1	ASRGLRTEAF
TRBV6-5	TRBJ1-1	ASSRQGLNTEAF
TRBV19	TRBJ2-1	ASSILPSHNEQF
TRBV19	TRBJ1-2	ASSRVRDYGYT
TRBV4-1	TRBJ2-3	ASSQEGQGMDTQY
TRBV6-1	TRBJ1-3	ASSEDRDAGNTIY
TRBV19	TRBJ1-1	ASGFNSGVEAF
TRBV10-3	TRBJ2-1	ASNRGQEDEQF
TRBV11-2	TRBJ2-3	ASSLGGGAWDTQY
TRBV30	TRBJ2-1	AWSVLHNEQF
TRBV28	TRBJ1-2	ASSAPQENYGYT
TRBV29-1	TRBJ2-1	SVEVGVNEQF
TRBV30	TRBJ1-1	AWNPPGTEAF
TRBV11-1	TRBJ2-3	ASSDWTGVTGTDTQY
TRBV7-2	TRBJ1-2	ASSLTPSMGNYGYT
TRBV6-1	TRBJ1-5	ASSEAGQAFQPQH
TRBV19	TRBJ1-4	ASSWGSLGTNEKLF
TRBV6-1	TRBJ1-4	ASSQDRTGNEKLF
TRBV4-2	TRBJ1-2	ASSQDKLTATNYGYT
TRBV6-6	TRBJ1-6	ASSNRAPSSPLH
TRBV19	TRBJ2-5	ASSVGGSWRETQY
TRBV15	TRBJ1-2	ATSLSSRLYGYT
TRBV27	TRBJ2-7	ASSRLGGQSWNEQY
TRBV7-2	TRBJ1-2	ASSSYPDSSTWSLGYT
TRBV7-2	TRBJ2-1	ASSPSGEYNEQF
TRBV9	TRBJ1-4	ASSPRDSNEKLF
TRBV7-2	TRBJ2-3	ASTNSGGLTDTQY
TRBV6-5	TRBJ2-5	ASSGGETQY
TRBV10-2	TRBJ1-5	ASSEPVGPFNQPQH
TRBV19	TRBJ1-4	ASTSTGWFEKLF
TRBV25-1	TRBJ2-1	ASSDLTGSSYNEQF
TRBV27	TRBJ1-5	ASSPGQGWRPQH
TRBV5-1	TRBJ1-2	ASSLAEGALYGYT
TRBV5-1	TRBJ2-7	ASSLAPSSSYEQY
TRBV27	TRBJ1-5	ASSFTGGNQPQH
TRBV28	TRBJ2-6	ASRMGGSGANVLT
TRBV5-1	TRBJ2-5	ASSLGLAGGQETQY
TRBV6-1	TRBJ2-5	ASSRGGSQETQY
TRBV27	TRBJ2-1	ASSSTPPGSSYNEQF
TRBV5-1	TRBJ2-1	ASSLGSVGEQF
TRBV2	TRBJ2-5	ASLVPARAQY